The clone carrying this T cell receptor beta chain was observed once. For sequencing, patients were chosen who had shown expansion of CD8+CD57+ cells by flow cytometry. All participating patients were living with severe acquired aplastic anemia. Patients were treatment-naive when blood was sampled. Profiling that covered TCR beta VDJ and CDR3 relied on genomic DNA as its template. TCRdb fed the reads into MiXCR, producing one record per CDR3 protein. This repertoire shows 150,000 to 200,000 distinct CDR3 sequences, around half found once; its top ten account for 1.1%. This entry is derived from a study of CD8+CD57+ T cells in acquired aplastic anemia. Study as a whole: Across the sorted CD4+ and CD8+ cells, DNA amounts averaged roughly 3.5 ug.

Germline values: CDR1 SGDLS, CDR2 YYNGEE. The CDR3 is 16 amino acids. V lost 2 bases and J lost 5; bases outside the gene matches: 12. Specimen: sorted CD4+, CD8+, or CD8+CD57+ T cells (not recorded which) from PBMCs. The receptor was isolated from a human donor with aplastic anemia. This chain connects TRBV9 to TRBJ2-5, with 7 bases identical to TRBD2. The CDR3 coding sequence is TGTGCCAGCAGCGTTAAAGCGGGGTCCTACTTGGAGACCCAGTACTTC. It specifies CASSVKAGSYLETQYF.